These 2 T cell receptor beta chains were sequenced from one sample in a study of cytomegalovirus exposure and HLA in healthy donors. Both 60 Vbeta primers and 13 Jbeta primers went into the PCR. Clones were read by immunoSEQ multiplex PCR, and TCRdb kept only the in-frame ones, dropping some. In the table there are about 200,000 clones, approximately 78% of which are singletons. The sample was PBMCs. Receptors originate from a woman between 50 and 59 years old in good health and CMV-seropositive.

The gene calls are TRBV7-9 and TRBJ2-2; 13 positions agree with TRBD2. The CDR3 consists of 17 residues. With V trimmed by 5 bases and J by 6 bases, 9 bases remained unmatched. The germline V gene encodes CDR1 SEHNR and CDR2 FQNEAQ (reference sequence). This CDR3 reads CASSPGTSGDLPGELFF. CDR3 bases: TGTGCCAGCAGCCCGGGGACTAGCGGGGACTTACCCGGGGAGCTGTTTTTT.

CDR3 protein: CASSRGGFMNTEAFF. The CDR3 coding sequence is TGTGCCAGCAGCCGAGGAGGGTTCATGAACACTGAAGCTTTCTTT. The chain employs TRBV6-5 and TRBJ1-1; D is uncertain. CDR1 and CDR2 (germline): MNHEY, SVGAGI. Trimming took off 6 bases at V and 0 bases at J, with 14 bases between the two ends. CDR3 size: 15 residues.